This T cell receptor beta chain was observed in a study of OX40 agonist ivuxolimab in advanced cancers. Study-level information: Patients assigned to dose escalation were diagnosed with hepatocellular carcinoma, melanoma, renal cell or head and neck cancer. Partial responses were achieved by three patients, of whom one had hepatocellular carcinoma and two had cutaneous melanoma.

Sequencing used immunoSEQ multiplex PCR; TCRdb keeps in-frame clones, though not all of them. Of 65,000 to 75,000 clones in the sample, approximately 78% were seen once. This CDR3 is built from 16 residues. Trimming removed 0 bases from V and 3 bases from J, with 15 bases in between. CDR1 and CDR2 from the germline V gene are MGHRA and YSYEKL. The source is an adult with an advanced solid tumor such as melanoma, head and neck, liver or kidney cancer. V usage is TRBV4-1 and J usage is TRBJ2-7, with a tentative D call TRBD2 (6 bases). This sample comprised CD4+ or CD8+ T cells sorted from blood, obtained in a trial of the OX40 agonist ivuxolimab. DNA for the CDR3: TGCGCCAGCAGCCAAGATCTGGGTAGCGGAAACTACGAGCAGTACTTC. Translating it yields CASSQDLGSGNYEQYF.